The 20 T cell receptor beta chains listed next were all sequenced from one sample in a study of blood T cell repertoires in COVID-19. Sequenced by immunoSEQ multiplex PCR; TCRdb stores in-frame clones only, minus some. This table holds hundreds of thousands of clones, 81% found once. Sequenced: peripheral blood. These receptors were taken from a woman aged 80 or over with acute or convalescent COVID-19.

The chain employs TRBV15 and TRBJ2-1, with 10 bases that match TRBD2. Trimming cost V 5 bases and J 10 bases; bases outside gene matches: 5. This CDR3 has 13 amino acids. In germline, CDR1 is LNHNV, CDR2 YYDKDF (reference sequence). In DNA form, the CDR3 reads TGTGCCACCAGCCCGAGGACTAGCGGAGAGCAGTTCTTC. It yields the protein CATSPRTSGEQFF.

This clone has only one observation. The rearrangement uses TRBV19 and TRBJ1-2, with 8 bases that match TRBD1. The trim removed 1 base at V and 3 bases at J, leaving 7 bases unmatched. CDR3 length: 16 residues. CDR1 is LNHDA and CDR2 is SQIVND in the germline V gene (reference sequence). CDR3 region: CASSIVRAGGDYGYTF. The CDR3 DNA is TGTGCCAGTAGTATAGTCAGGGCAGGGGGCGACTATGGCTACACCTTC.

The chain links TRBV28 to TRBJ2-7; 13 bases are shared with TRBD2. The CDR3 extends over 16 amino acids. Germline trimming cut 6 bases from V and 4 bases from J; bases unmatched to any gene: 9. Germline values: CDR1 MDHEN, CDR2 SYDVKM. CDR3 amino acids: CASSRTSGSGSYEQYF. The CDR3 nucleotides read TGTGCCAGCAGCCGGACTAGCGGGAGTGGTTCTTACGAGCAGTACTTC. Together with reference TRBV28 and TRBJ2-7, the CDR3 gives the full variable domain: DVKVTQSSRYLVKRTGEKVFLECVQDMDHENMFWYRQDPGLGLRLIYFSYDVKMKEKGDIPEGYSVSREKKERFSLILESASTNQTSMYLCASSRTSGSGSYEQYFGPGTRLTVT.

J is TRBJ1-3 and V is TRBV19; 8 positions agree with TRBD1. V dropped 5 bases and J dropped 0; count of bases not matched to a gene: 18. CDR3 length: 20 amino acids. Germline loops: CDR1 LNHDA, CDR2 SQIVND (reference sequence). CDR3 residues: CASSPLLLGQVGTSGNTIYF. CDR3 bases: TGTGCCAGTAGTCCACTCCTCCTGGGACAGGTTGGAACCTCTGGAAACACCATATATTTT.

The CDR3 region is CASRIQGAGANVLTF. The CDR3, as DNA: TGTGCCAGCAGGATCCAGGGGGCTGGGGCCAACGTCCTGACTTTC. The chain carries TRBV6-6 and TRBJ2-6, with 7 bases fitting TRBD1. J lost 2 bases, V lost 6 bases, and 4 bases had no gene match. The CDR3 sequence is 15 residues long. From germline, CDR1 is MNHNY and CDR2 SVGAGI (reference sequence).

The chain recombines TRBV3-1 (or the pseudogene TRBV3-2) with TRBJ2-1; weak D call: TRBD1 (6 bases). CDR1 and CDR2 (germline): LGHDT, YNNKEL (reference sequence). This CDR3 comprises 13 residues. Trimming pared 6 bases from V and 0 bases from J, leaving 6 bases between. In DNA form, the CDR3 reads TGTGCCAGCAGGGACAGCTCCTACAATGAGCAGTTCTTC. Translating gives CASRDSSYNEQFF.

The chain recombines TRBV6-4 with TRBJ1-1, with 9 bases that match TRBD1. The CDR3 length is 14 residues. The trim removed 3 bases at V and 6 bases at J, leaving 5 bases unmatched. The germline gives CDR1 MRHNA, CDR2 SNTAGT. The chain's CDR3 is CASSEVQGAAEAFF. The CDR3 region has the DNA TGTGCCAGCAGTGAAGTACAGGGGGCTGCTGAAGCTTTCTTT.

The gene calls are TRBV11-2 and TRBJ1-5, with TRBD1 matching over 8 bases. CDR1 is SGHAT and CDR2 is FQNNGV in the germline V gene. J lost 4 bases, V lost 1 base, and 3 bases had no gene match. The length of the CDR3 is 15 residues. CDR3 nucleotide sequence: TGTGCCAGCAGCTTAGGGGACAGGCCAAATCAGCCCCAGCATTTT. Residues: CASSLGDRPNQPQHF.

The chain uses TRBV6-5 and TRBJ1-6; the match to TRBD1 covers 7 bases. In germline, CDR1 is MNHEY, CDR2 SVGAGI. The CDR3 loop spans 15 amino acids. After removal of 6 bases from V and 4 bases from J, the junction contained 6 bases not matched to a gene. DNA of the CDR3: TGTGCCAGCAGCCTCGGGACAGTTTATAATTCACCCCTCCACTTT. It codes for CASSLGTVYNSPLHF.

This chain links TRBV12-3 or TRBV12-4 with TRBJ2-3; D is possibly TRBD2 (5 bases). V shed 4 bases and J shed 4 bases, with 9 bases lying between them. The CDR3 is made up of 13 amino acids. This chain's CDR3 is CASSSLLADTQYF. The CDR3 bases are TGTGCCAGCAGTTCCCTACTAGCAGATACGCAGTATTTT.

Here the CDR3 reads CASSFTGVAAYF. In DNA form, the CDR3 reads TGTGCCAGCAGCTTTACGGGGGTGGCTGCGTATTTT. The chain recombines TRBV7-9 with TRBJ2-3, with D perhaps matching TRBD2 (6 bases). The CDR3 is 12 amino acids. Germline V gene lookup returns CDR1 SEHNR and CDR2 FQNEAQ (reference sequence). Trimming removed 3 bases from V and 14 bases from J, with 15 bases in between.

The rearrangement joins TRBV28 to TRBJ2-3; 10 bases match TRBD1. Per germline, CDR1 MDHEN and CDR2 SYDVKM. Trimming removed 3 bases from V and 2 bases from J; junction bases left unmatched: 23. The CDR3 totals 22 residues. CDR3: CASSFIFQDRGKVGGITDTQYF. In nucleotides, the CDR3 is TGTGCCAGCAGTTTTATTTTTCAGGACAGGGGGAAAGTGGGAGGGATCACAGATACGCAGTATTTT.

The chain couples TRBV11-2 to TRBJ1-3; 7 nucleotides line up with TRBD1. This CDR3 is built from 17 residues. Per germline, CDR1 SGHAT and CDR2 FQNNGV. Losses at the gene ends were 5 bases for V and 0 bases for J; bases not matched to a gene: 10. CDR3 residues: CASSIGQAYLSGNTIYF. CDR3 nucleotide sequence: TGTGCCAGCAGCATAGGACAGGCCTACCTCTCTGGAAACACCATATATTTT.

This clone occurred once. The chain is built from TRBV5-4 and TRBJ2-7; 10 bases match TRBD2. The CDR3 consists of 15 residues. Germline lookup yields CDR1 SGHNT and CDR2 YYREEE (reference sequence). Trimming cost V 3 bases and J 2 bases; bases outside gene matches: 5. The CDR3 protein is CASSSPAGGPYEQYF. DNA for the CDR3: TGTGCCAGCAGCTCACCAGCGGGAGGGCCCTACGAGCAGTACTTC.

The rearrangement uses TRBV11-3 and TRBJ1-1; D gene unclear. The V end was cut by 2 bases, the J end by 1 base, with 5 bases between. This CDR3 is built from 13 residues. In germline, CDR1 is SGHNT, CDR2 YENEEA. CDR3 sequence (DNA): TGTGCCAGCAGCTTAAAGAGGAACACTGAAGCTTTCTTT. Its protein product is CASSLKRNTEAFF.

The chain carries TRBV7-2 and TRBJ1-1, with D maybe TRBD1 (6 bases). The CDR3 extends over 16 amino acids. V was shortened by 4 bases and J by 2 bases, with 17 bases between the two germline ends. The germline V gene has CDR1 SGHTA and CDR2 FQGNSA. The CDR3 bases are TGTGCCAGCAGCTACAAAACAGGGTGGGGAAACACTGAAGCTTTCTTT. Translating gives CASSYKTGWGNTEAFF.

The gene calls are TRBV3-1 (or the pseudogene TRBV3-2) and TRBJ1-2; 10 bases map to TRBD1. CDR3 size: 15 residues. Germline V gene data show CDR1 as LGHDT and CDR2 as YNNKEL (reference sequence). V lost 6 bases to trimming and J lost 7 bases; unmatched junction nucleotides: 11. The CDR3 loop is CASRLGGGTGVGYTF. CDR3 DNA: TGTGCCAGCAGGTTAGGCGGTGGGACAGGGGTTGGCTACACCTTC.

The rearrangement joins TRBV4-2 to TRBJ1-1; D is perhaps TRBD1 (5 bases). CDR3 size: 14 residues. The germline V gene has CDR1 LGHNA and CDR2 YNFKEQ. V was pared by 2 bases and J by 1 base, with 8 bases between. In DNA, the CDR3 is TGTGCCAGCAGCCAAAGCGACAGGAACACTGAAGCTTTCTTT. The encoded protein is CASSQSDRNTEAFF.

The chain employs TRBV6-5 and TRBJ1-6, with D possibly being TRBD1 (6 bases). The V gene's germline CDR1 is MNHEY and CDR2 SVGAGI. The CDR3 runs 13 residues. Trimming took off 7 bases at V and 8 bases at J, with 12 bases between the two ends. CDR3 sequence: CASITRGYSPLHF. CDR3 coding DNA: TGTGCCAGCATTACAAGGGGGTATTCACCCCTCCACTTT.

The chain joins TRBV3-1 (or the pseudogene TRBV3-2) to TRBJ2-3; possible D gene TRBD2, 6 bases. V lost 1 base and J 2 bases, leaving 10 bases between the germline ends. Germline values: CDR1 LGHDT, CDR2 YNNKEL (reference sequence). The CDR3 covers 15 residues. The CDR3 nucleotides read TGTGCCAGCAGCCAAGGCGGGACCTTCACAGATACGCAGTATTTT. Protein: CASSQGGTFTDTQYF.